The 14 T cell receptor beta chains presented below share a single source sample, sequenced in a study of Tregs in tolerant kidney transplant recipients (dated by TCRdb to about 2019). The time point label corresponds to: blood sample drawn before combined kidney and bone marrow transplant. Libraries came from the immunoSEQ multiplex PCR assay. The source is immuneACCESS, and TCRdb retained only in-frame sequences with V and J called. Part of the clones is not carried over; for the studies checked, unresolved V genes explain less than half of this, and the remainder is unexplained. The sample table gives approximately 52,000 clones. Clones ranked in the top ten supply around 0.8% of the sample. The sequencing used CD4+ T cells from blood, collected before the transplant. These TCRs come from a human donor who received a combined kidney and bone marrow transplant.

In regard to this clone: The read halts 3 residues ahead of the CDR3 end, with the missing end drawn from the germline J gene. V gene TRBV18 combines with J gene TRBJ1-1, with 8 bases lining up with TRBD1. Unmatched junction bases numbered 7, after V lost 3 bases and J lost 1 base. The CDR3 spans 16 residues. Germline V lookup: CDR1 KGHSH, CDR2 LQKENI. CDR3 residues: CASSPFPGTGNTEAFF. The part of the CDR3 DNA that was read is TGTGCCAGCTCACCGTTTCCCGGGACAGGGAACACTGAA.

In regard to this clone: The sequenced fragment ends 3 residues before the CDR3 boundary, so the rest is inferred from the germline J gene. V is TRBV20-1 and J is TRBJ2-5; 7 nucleotides agree with TRBD1. This CDR3 region has 12 residues. The J segment lost 6 bases and the V segment lost 5 bases, leaving 6 bases of the junction unmatched. Germline CDR1 reads DFQATT; CDR2 reads SNEGSKA (reference sequence). CDR3 sequence: CSAPNRGQTQYF. The covered CDR3 bases are TGCAGTGCTCCAAACAGGGGTCAGACC.

Remarks on this clone: The read ends 3 residues shy of where the CDR3 ends; the end is completed using the germline J gene. The rearrangement links TRBV2 to TRBJ2-6, with D perhaps TRBD1 (5 bases). The germline gives CDR1 SNHLY, CDR2 FYNNEI. V lost 6 bases, J lost 0 bases, and 9 bases lay in between. There are 15 residues in the CDR3. The DNA read from the CDR3 is TGTGCCAGCAGCTCAGGGATCTCTGGGGCCAACGTC. Translated, it gives CASSSGISGANV. The whole CDR3 is CASSSGISGANVLTF.

Comments on this clone: The read finishes 3 residues shy of the CDR3 end, and the germline J gene is used to complete it. The rearrangement links TRBV30 to TRBJ2-7; 8 bases agree with TRBD2. V lost 8 bases and J lost 2; bases outside the gene matches: 8. CDR3 length: 13 residues. Germline V gene sequence: CDR1 GTSNPN, CDR2 SVGIG (reference sequence). CDR3 loop: CARGSGSTYEQYF. The sequenced CDR3 bases are TGTGCCCGAGGCAGCGGGAGCACCTACGAG.

Notes on this clone: Sequencing ends 3 residues short of the CDR3 end; the germline J gene provides the rest. V gene TRBV5-1 combines with J gene TRBJ1-1, with 9 bases identical to TRBD1. This CDR3 spans 14 amino acids. V lost 4 bases to trimming and J lost 3 bases; unmatched junction nucleotides: 4. Looked up from germline, CDR1 is SGHRS and CDR2 is YFSETQ. Partial CDR3 DNA: TGCGCCAGCAGCAGACAGGGGGAGGACACTGAA. This sequence encodes CASSRQGEDTE. The full CDR3 sequence reads CASSRQGEDTEAFF. Full variable domain (outside the CDR3, taken from reference TRBV5-1 and TRBJ1-1): KAGVTQTPRYLIKTRGQQVTLSCSPISGHRSVSWYQQTPGQGLQFLFEYFSETQRNKGNFPGRFSGRQFSNSRSEMNVSTLELGDSALYLCASSRQGEDTEAFFGQGTRLTVV.

To note about this clone: The read is 3 residues too short to cover the CDR3 end, so that end is filled in from the germline J gene. The chain is built from TRBV7-2 and TRBJ2-5; D may be TRBD1 (6 bases). In germline, CDR1 is SGHTA, CDR2 FQGNSA. V shed 5 bases and J shed 5 bases, with 12 bases lying between them. The CDR3 sequence is 13 residues long. The covered CDR3 bases are TGTGCCAGCAGCCGACAGGCAGCCGAGACC. This sequence encodes CASSRQAAET. The full CDR3 reads CASSRQAAETQYF.

About this clone itself: The CDR3 end is not reached by the read, which stops 3 residues before it; the germline J gene fills it in. The rearrangement uses TRBV19 and TRBJ2-7; D perhaps matches TRBD2 (6 bases). Germline lookup yields CDR1 LNHDA and CDR2 SQIVND (reference sequence). Trimming removed 3 bases from V and 2 bases from J, with 11 bases in between. CDR3 size: 14 residues. CDR3 in amino acids: CASSMEGPTYEQYF. The CDR3 bases that were read are TGTGCCAGTAGTATGGAGGGGCCGACCTACGAG.

Worth noting for this clone: The DNA ends 3 residues before the CDR3 does, and the rest of the CDR3 is filled in from the germline J gene. The chain combines TRBV5-1 with TRBJ1-2; D is uncertain. Germline V gene sequence: CDR1 SGHRS, CDR2 YFSETQ. This CDR3 spans 16 amino acids. Deletions cut 1 base from V and 5 bases from J, with 18 bases between. Incomplete CDR3 DNA: TGCGCCAGCAGCTTGCAAACGGCGGGTTTTTTGTATGGC. Its translation is CASSLQTAGFLYG. The whole CDR3 is CASSLQTAGFLYGYTF.

In regard to this clone: The observed sequence ends 3 residues before the CDR3 terminus, with the missing tail filled in from the germline J gene. V usage is TRBV5-1 and J usage is TRBJ2-1, with TRBD2 identical over 12 bases. From germline, CDR1 is SGHRS and CDR2 YFSETQ. The ends lost 4 bases at V and 9 bases at J; junction bases unmatched: 14. The CDR3 is made up of 17 amino acids. The CDR3: CASSLGSSGRALGEQFF. The CDR3 bases that were read are TGCGCCAGCAGCCTGGGATCTAGCGGGAGGGCCCTCGGTGAG.

About this clone: The CDR3 goes on 3 residues after the read ends, and that part is filled in from the germline J gene. This chain joins TRBV2 and TRBJ1-1; D possibly corresponds to TRBD1 (6 bases). The V gene lost 4 bases and the J gene lost 1 base, with 13 bases spanning the gap. Per germline, CDR1 SNHLY and CDR2 FYNNEI. CDR3 length: 15 residues. CDR3 residues: CASSATMTGNTEAFF. CDR3 bases read: TGTGCCAGCAGTGCCACCATGACAGGGAACACTGAA.

The DNA read from the CDR3 is TGTGCCAGCAGCTTAGGGAGGACAGGGGGCCTCTCTGGAAACACC. The encoded protein is CASSLGRTGGLSGNT. From start to end, the CDR3 is CASSLGRTGGLSGNTIYF. The chain uses TRBV7-6 and TRBJ1-3; 11 nucleotides match TRBD1. With the read ending 3 residues before the CDR3 end, the germline J gene is used to fill in that end. J was trimmed by 0 bases and V by 1 base; bases with no gene match: 5. Germline V gene lookup returns CDR1 SGHVS and CDR2 FNYEAQ. The CDR3 contains 18 residues.

Remarks on this clone: The sequence runs out 3 residues before the end of the CDR3; the remainder is reconstructed from the germline J gene. J is TRBJ2-5 and V is TRBV18; possibly TRBD1 for D (5 bases). Germline loops: CDR1 KGHSH, CDR2 LQKENI. V gave up 6 bases and J gave up 2 bases, with 10 bases separating them. The length of the CDR3 is 13 residues. The sequenced part of the CDR3 DNA is TGTGCCAGCTCGTCGACAGAGCAAGAGACC. Protein: CASSSTEQET. The CDR3 as a whole reads CASSSTEQETQYF.

Regarding this clone: The CDR3 end lies 3 residues beyond the end of the read and is filled in from the germline J gene. The rearrangement links TRBV7-2 to TRBJ1-5; D call uncertain. The CDR3 contains 14 residues. Germline assignment: CDR1 SGHTA and CDR2 FQGNSA. V was clipped by 5 bases and J by 2 bases, with 10 bases between them. Here the CDR3 reads CASSPTRGNQPQHF. The CDR3 DNA, read in part, is TGTGCCAGCAGCCCAACTCGGGGCAATCAGCCC. The variable domain in full, completed from reference TRBV7-2 and TRBJ1-5, reads GAGVSQSPSNKVTEKGKDVELRCDPISGHTALYWYRQSLGQGLEFLIYFQGNSAPDKSGLPSDRFSAERTGGSVSTLTIQRTQQEDSAVYLCASSPTRGNQPQHFGDGTRLSIL.

Note on this clone: The read terminates 3 residues before the CDR3 end, so the remaining end is supplied by the germline J gene. The chain couples TRBV10-1 to TRBJ1-1, with a tentative D call TRBD1 (6 bases). The CDR3 is made up of 17 amino acids. The germline V gene encodes CDR1 WNHNN and CDR2 SYGVQD (reference sequence). V lost 0 bases and J lost 1, with 15 bases in between. Incomplete CDR3 DNA: TGCGCCAGCAGTGAGTCGAGGGGACACCATCGGAACACTGAA. This encodes CASSESRGHHRNTE. The CDR3 as a whole reads CASSESRGHHRNTEAFF.